Listed below are T cell receptor beta chains from one sample, sequenced in a study of shared clonotypes between healthy human individuals. Clones were read by immunoSEQ multiplex PCR, and TCRdb kept only the in-frame ones, dropping some. This sample has some 1 million clones, with about 75% found just once. The sequencing input was memory CD4+ T cells sorted from blood. Receptor source: a man aged 18 to 30 in good health. Both conserved end residues are part of each CDR3. Each record gives: V gene, J gene, CDR3 protein.

V gene: TRBV13; J gene: TRBJ2-7; CDR3 protein: CASARDRGYEQYF
V gene: TRBV5-1; J gene: TRBJ2-5; CDR3 protein: CASSPAGGLQETQYF
V gene: TRBV25-1; J gene: TRBJ2-2; CDR3 protein: CASSEGGLGTGELFF
V gene: TRBV2; J gene: TRBJ1-3; CDR3 protein: CASSGQGSGNTIYF
V gene: TRBV5-5; J gene: TRBJ2-7; CDR3 protein: CASSPGQGGSYEQYF
V gene: TRBV27; J gene: TRBJ2-1; CDR3 protein: CASAGRPLYNEQFF
V gene: TRBV29-1; J gene: TRBJ2-5; CDR3 protein: CSVETRGRVIEETQYF
V gene: TRBV7-2; J gene: TRBJ2-7; CDR3 protein: CASSPPRVLLREQYF
V gene: TRBV2; J gene: TRBJ2-5; CDR3 protein: CASIAFPKETQYF
V gene: TRBV4-3; J gene: TRBJ2-3; CDR3 protein: CASSQDGRADDTQYF
V gene: TRBV9; J gene: TRBJ2-7; CDR3 protein: CASSVDPAGSYEQYF
V gene: TRBV13; J gene: TRBJ2-5; CDR3 protein: CATETQYF
V gene: TRBV5-8; J gene: TRBJ2-7; CDR3 protein: CASSPTSGRAYEQYF
V gene: TRBV5-4; J gene: TRBJ1-2; CDR3 protein: CASSPEGTTNYGYTF
V gene: TRBV2; J gene: TRBJ1-1; CDR3 protein: CASMVGQGYTEAFF
V gene: TRBV5-1; J gene: TRBJ2-2; CDR3 protein: CASSLEPSGTNTGELFF
V gene: TRBV19; J gene: TRBJ1-5; CDR3 protein: CASSIYDQPQHF
V gene: TRBV2; J gene: TRBJ2-7; CDR3 protein: CASSAVPGLGSRSYEQYF
V gene: TRBV29-1; J gene: TRBJ2-5; CDR3 protein: CSVERGGETQYF
V gene: TRBV6-6; J gene: TRBJ2-7; CDR3 protein: CASSLGTSSYEQYF
V gene: TRBV5-1; J gene: TRBJ2-5; CDR3 protein: CASSDTGTSKETQYF
V gene: TRBV5-1; J gene: TRBJ2-5; CDR3 protein: CASSPRLAGGQGETQYF
V gene: TRBV19; J gene: TRBJ2-3; CDR3 protein: CASRRTGGSTDTQYF
V gene: TRBV5-1; J gene: TRBJ1-4; CDR3 protein: CASTLGDRGHEKLFF
V gene: TRBV15; J gene: TRBJ2-3; CDR3 protein: CATSSGTGDTDTQYF
V gene: TRBV5-1; J gene: TRBJ1-4; CDR3 protein: CASSFYPDAEKLFF
V gene: TRBV5-1; J gene: TRBJ2-2; CDR3 protein: CASSLSLSYLFANTGELFF
V gene: TRBV28; J gene: TRBJ2-6; CDR3 protein: CASRRQGSGANVLTF
V gene: TRBV10-3; J gene: TRBJ1-4; CDR3 protein: CAISGPGQNEKLFF
V gene: TRBV11-2; J gene: TRBJ2-2; CDR3 protein: CASSLDRGFNTGELFF
V gene: TRBV27; J gene: TRBJ2-1; CDR3 protein: CATTRPYNEQFF
V gene: TRBV5-1; J gene: TRBJ2-2; CDR3 protein: CASSHRETGELFF
V gene: TRBV27; J gene: TRBJ1-4; CDR3 protein: CASSSRQGAREKLFF
V gene: TRBV7-8; J gene: TRBJ2-7; CDR3 protein: CASSFSRLAGGNEQYF
V gene: TRBV19; J gene: TRBJ1-1; CDR3 protein: CATSGTGNTEAFF
V gene: TRBV10-1; J gene: TRBJ2-2; CDR3 protein: CASSEWSGELFF
V gene: TRBV20-1; J gene: TRBJ2-3; CDR3 protein: CSARGSDTQYF
V gene: TRBV7-9; J gene: TRBJ1-2; CDR3 protein: CASSFPRAPQNYGYTF
V gene: TRBV5-1; J gene: TRBJ2-3; CDR3 protein: CASSADYLRTDTQYF
V gene: TRBV30; J gene: TRBJ2-7; CDR3 protein: CAWKNNRGTYEQYF
V gene: TRBV6-5; J gene: TRBJ1-6; CDR3 protein: CASSAIMDSKKGF
V gene: TRBV11-2; J gene: TRBJ1-2; CDR3 protein: CASSLLASQAHYGYTF
V gene: TRBV7-2; J gene: TRBJ2-1; CDR3 protein: CASSLSGRGALNEQFF
V gene: TRBV10-3; J gene: TRBJ2-7; CDR3 protein: CAIKPGPQGEQYF
V gene: TRBV19; J gene: TRBJ1-4; CDR3 protein: CASSSSTGGNEKLFF
V gene: TRBV19; J gene: TRBJ1-1; CDR3 protein: CASSVVRFTEAFF
V gene: TRBV28; J gene: TRBJ2-5; CDR3 protein: CASRSSGGGETQYF
V gene: TRBV4-1; J gene: TRBJ2-5; CDR3 protein: CASSQDRDYQTQYF
V gene: TRBV6-1; J gene: TRBJ2-4; CDR3 protein: CASSDRPGQGTNIQYF
V gene: TRBV21-1; J gene: TRBJ1-6; CDR3 protein: CASSNRGPNSPLHF
V gene: TRBV5-6; J gene: TRBJ2-6; CDR3 protein: CASSPRTGGHSGANVLTF